The 19 T cell receptor beta chains in this list originate from one sample, sequenced in a study of cytomegalovirus exposure and HLA in healthy donors. Libraries were prepared by immunoSEQ multiplex PCR; TCRdb keeps only in-frame clonotypes and omits some of them. The table shows about 84,000 clones, with about nine tenths occurring only once. Sequenced input: PBMCs. The receptors come from a man aged 30 to 45 in good health and CMV-seronegative.

The chain links TRBV6-1 to TRBJ1-5, with a weak D call TRBD1 (5 bases). CDR1 is MNHNS and CDR2 is SASEGT in the germline V gene. Trimming left V 4 bases short and J 0 bases short, with 13 bases between. The CDR3 is 16 amino acids. CDR3 DNA sequence: TGTGCCAGCAGTGTCGGCGGGGACTTTAGCAATCAGCCCCAGCATTTT. Protein: CASSVGGDFSNQPQHF.

This sequence joins TRBV28 and TRBJ2-3; 12 bases match TRBD2. With 5 bases clipped from V and 1 base from J, the junction kept 4 bases outside the gene matches. Germline V gene lookup returns CDR1 MDHEN and CDR2 SYDVKM. The CDR3 runs 16 residues. CDR3 in DNA: TGTGCCAGCAGTCCTCGACTAGCGGGGGGCACAGATACGCAGTATTTT. This codes for CASSPRLAGGTDTQYF.

This clone was seen a handful of times. The J gene is TRBJ2-7, the V gene TRBV28; 10 bases map to TRBD1. Losses at the gene ends were 6 bases for V and 5 bases for J; bases not matched to a gene: 4. CDR3 size: 13 residues. Per the germline V gene, CDR1 is MDHEN and CDR2 is SYDVKM. The CDR3 region has the DNA TGTGCCAGCAGGACAGGGGGCTCAAACGAGCAGTACTTC. It encodes CASRTGGSNEQYF.

Only a few counts were recorded for this clone. Here the CDR3 reads CASSTPGQGSYNSPLHF. CDR3 bases: TGTGCCAGCAGCACTCCGGGACAGGGCTCCTATAATTCACCCCTCCACTTT. This chain connects TRBV21-1 to TRBJ1-6; the D call of TRBD1 is as the table states it, not checked on the DNA. TRBV21-1 is a pseudogene segment. The CDR3 covers 17 residues.

The chain uses TRBV11-2 and TRBJ2-7; D gene uncertain. Trimming removed 1 base from V and 2 bases from J, with 12 bases in between. The length of the CDR3 is 15 residues. Germline V gene sequence: CDR1 SGHAT, CDR2 FQNNGV. The CDR3 coding sequence is TGTGCCAGCAGCTTAGCTCCAGGTTCCCCCTACGAGCAGTACTTC. Amino acids: CASSLAPGSPYEQYF.

The chain uses TRBV28 and TRBJ1-3; D ambiguous. CDR1 and CDR2 (germline): MDHEN, SYDVKM. Between the trimmed V and J ends, which lost 2 bases and 2 bases, there was a span of 4 bases. The CDR3 sequence is 13 residues long. The chain's CDR3 is CASSLDTGNTIYF. CDR3 bases: TGTGCCAGCAGTTTAGACACTGGAAACACCATATATTTT.

The sample holds a few counts of this clone. The V gene is TRBV10-3, the J gene TRBJ2-4, with D unresolved. Trimming took off 3 bases at V and 3 bases at J, with 9 bases between the two ends. The CDR3 has 14 residues. The germline gives CDR1 ENHRY, CDR2 SYGVKD. DNA of the CDR3: TGTGCCATCAGTGACACAGTTAGCAAAAACATTCAGTACTTC. Its translation is CAISDTVSKNIQYF.

V and J are TRBV5-5 and TRBJ1-4, with TRBD1 as a possible D gene (6 bases). The V and J ends lost 3 bases and 3 bases respectively, with 12 bases between them. Germline CDR1 reads SGHKS; CDR2 reads YYEKEE (reference sequence). The CDR3 has 15 residues. CDR3: CASSSQGAPNEKLFF. The CDR3 DNA sequence: TGTGCCAGCAGCTCACAGGGTGCTCCTAATGAAAAACTGTTTTTT.

This clone was seen only once. The gene calls are TRBV11-1 and TRBJ2-5; D is possibly TRBD1 (6 bases). The CDR3 contains 14 residues. From germline, CDR1 is SGHAT and CDR2 FQDESV (reference sequence). The germline V and J ends were trimmed by 1 base and 3 bases, with 9 bases remaining between them. For the CDR3, the DNA is TGTGCCAGCAGCTTAGTGGACAGAGAAGAGACCCAGTACTTC. As protein: CASSLVDREETQYF.

The V gene is TRBV28, the J gene TRBJ2-7; TRBD2 is a possible D gene (5 bases). Looked up from germline, CDR1 is MDHEN and CDR2 is SYDVKM. The CDR3 consists of 14 residues. The V gene lost 4 bases and the J gene lost 9 bases, with 19 bases spanning the gap. The CDR3 DNA follows: TGTGCCAGCAGTTGGACTGGCAAGCTGGTTTGGCAGTACTTC. Its translation is CASSWTGKLVWQYF.

This chain joins TRBV7-9 and TRBJ2-1, with TRBD2 identical over 9 bases. Germline-derived CDR1 and CDR2 are SEHNR and FQNEAQ (reference sequence). V dropped 4 bases and J dropped 5; count of bases not matched to a gene: 12. The CDR3 is made up of 17 amino acids. CDR3 in DNA: TGTGCCAGCAGCTCCTTCGGACTAGCGCGACTTAACAATGAGCAGTTCTTC. Translation: CASSSFGLARLNNEQFF.

V and J are TRBV5-1 and TRBJ2-1; 7 bases are shared with TRBD1. V lost 0 bases to trimming and J lost 6 bases; unmatched junction nucleotides: 9. This CDR3 region has 16 residues. CDR1 SGHRS and CDR2 YFSETQ come from the germline V gene. CDR3 DNA: TGCGCCAGCAGCTTGGGTGACAGGGTCGTTACCAATGAGCAGTTCTTC. Protein product: CASSLGDRVVTNEQFF.

The chain's CDR3 is CASSLRQQNEKLFF. The CDR3 nucleotides read TGTGCCAGCAGCTTGAGGCAGCAAAACGAAAAACTGTTTTTT. The chain uses TRBV7-8 and TRBJ1-4; D ambiguous. V was cut by 3 bases and J by 8 bases, with 13 bases left in between. The CDR3 is made up of 14 amino acids. CDR1 SGHVS and CDR2 FQNEAQ come from the germline V gene.

The rearrangement links TRBV5-6 to TRBJ2-7; 8 bases match TRBD2. Looked up from germline, CDR1 is SGHDT and CDR2 is YYEEEE. V shed 0 bases, J shed 3 bases, and the junction held 5 bases outside the gene matches. This CDR3 is 15 amino acids long. DNA of the CDR3: TGTGCCAGCAGCTTGGGGGCGGGGGGCCGCTACGAGCAGTACTTC. Translated, it gives CASSLGAGGRYEQYF.

The CDR3 spells CASPRLATYNEQFF. The CDR3 nucleotides read TGTGCCAGCCCCAGACTTGCCACCTACAATGAGCAGTTCTTC. The rearrangement links TRBV27 to TRBJ2-1; D uncertain. Germline CDR1 is MNHEY and CDR2 is SMNVEV (reference sequence). With 8 bases removed from V and 2 bases from J, the gap between germline ends came to 13 bases. There are 14 residues in the CDR3.

The chain employs TRBV5-1 and TRBJ2-1; maybe TRBD1 (5 bases). This CDR3 is 14 amino acids long. Germline values: CDR1 SGHRS, CDR2 YFSETQ. Trimming cost V 0 bases and J 7 bases, with 11 bases left between them. CDR3 DNA: TGCGCCAGCAGCTTGGCGGACATACGGAATGAGCAGTTCTTC. Amino acid sequence: CASSLADIRNEQFF. The full variable domain, its missing parts supplied by reference TRBV5-1 and TRBJ2-1, is KAGVTQTPRYLIKTRGQQVTLSCSPISGHRSVSWYQQTPGQGLQFLFEYFSETQRNKGNFPGRFSGRQFSNSRSEMNVSTLELGDSALYLCASSLADIRNEQFFGPGTRLTVL.

The CDR3 loop reads CASRPDIGSYNEQFF. Here the CDR3 DNA reads TGTGCCAGCAGACCGGACATTGGTTCCTACAATGAGCAGTTCTTC. The chain carries TRBV28 and TRBJ2-1; weak D call: TRBD1 (5 bases). Germline values: CDR1 MDHEN, CDR2 SYDVKM. The CDR3 has 15 amino acids. V was clipped by 6 bases and J by 1 base, with 13 bases between them.

The rearrangement links TRBV11-1 to TRBJ2-1; 14 nucleotides align to TRBD2. Trimming cost V 5 bases and J 5 bases; bases outside gene matches: 14. The CDR3 sequence is 19 residues long. Germline assignment: CDR1 SGHAT and CDR2 FQDESV (reference sequence). The CDR3 loop reads CASSTLAGTSGSFHNEQFF. The CDR3 DNA sequence: TGTGCCAGCAGCACCCTCGCCGGGACTAGCGGGAGTTTCCACAATGAGCAGTTCTTC.

This chain connects TRBV11-2 to TRBJ2-2; possibly TRBD2 for D (5 bases). Germline V CDR1 and CDR2: SGHAT, FQNNGV. The CDR3 length is 13 residues. V was pared by 6 bases and J by 9 bases, with 14 bases between. The CDR3 here is CASSTPGWRELFF. CDR3 nucleotide sequence: TGTGCCAGCAGTACCCCGGGGTGGCGGGAGCTGTTTTTT.